This T cell receptor (beta chain) came from a study of blood T cell repertoires in COVID-19. Study-level information: T cells, B-cell-depleted T cells, or PBMCs supplied cDNA or gDNA.

CDR3 length: 16 amino acids. CDR1 and CDR2 from the germline V gene are SGDLS and YYNGEE. After removal of 7 bases from V and 0 bases from J, the junction contained 7 bases not matched to a gene. Study members were between 18 and 89 years old and lived in 24 US regions. It was within 2 weeks before study entry that exposed participants met a COVID-19 case. Authors' methods: For nucleated cells, counts were estimated from reference gene primer amplification. Data came from immunoSEQ multiplex PCR; TCRdb stores just in-frame clones and leaves some out. V, J and clone size are taken as reported in that table, and D and trimming were inferred from the DNA itself. This table has more than 250,000 clones, roughly 85% appearing once.

This TCR came from a man in his forties who had been exposed to COVID-19. The source material was PBMCs or T cells enriched from blood (not recorded which). The chain recombines TRBV9 with TRBJ2-4, with 10 bases lining up with TRBD1. For the CDR3, the DNA is TGTGCCAGCGGCGAGGGACAGGGGATAGCCAAAAACATTCAGTACTTC. It encodes CASGEGQGIAKNIQYF.